The 27 T cell receptor beta chains below all came from one sample that was sequenced in a study of T cells in Graves' hyperthyroidism and ophthalmopathy. TCR beta CDR3 sequences were amplified from RNA transcripts. TCR CDR3 regions were first amplified by RT-PCR with HTBI primers. TCRdb re-derived calls from the multiplex PCR reads in MiXCR, one entry per CDR3 protein. This table has approximately 870,000 distinct CDR3 sequences, roughly 40% appearing once. What was sequenced was blood. These receptors were taken from a man aged 18 to 29 with Graves' hyperthyroidism.

With regard to this clonotype: A clone one base away is much larger, so this may be a read error. The chain couples TRBV29-1 to TRBJ2-5; D possibly corresponds to TRBD2 (6 bases). V gave up 1 base and J gave up 5 bases, with 20 bases separating them. Germline CDR1 SQVTM, CDR2 ANQGSEA. The CDR3 is 16 residues long. CDR3 DNA: TGCAGCGTTGAAGCGGAGATGGCGGCAGGAGGGGAGACCCAGTACTTC. It codes for CSVEAEMAAGGETQYF. The whole variable domain, filled in from reference TRBV29-1 and TRBJ2-5, reads SAVISQKPSRDICQRGTSLTIQCQVDSQVTMMFWYRQQPGQSLTLIATANQGSEATYESGFVIDKFPISRPNLTFSTLTVSNMSPEDSSIYLCSVEAEMAAGGETQYFGPGTRLLVL.

The chain has TRBV7-2 and TRBJ2-7; D is tentatively TRBD1 or TRBD2 (5 bases each). CDR1 is SGHTA, CDR2 FQGNSA, per germline. The CDR3 totals 16 residues. The V gene lost 3 bases and the J gene lost 2 bases, with 17 bases spanning the gap. As DNA, the CDR3 is TGTGCCAGCAGCTTTACGGACTTCTTGGGGCCCTACGAGCAGTACTTC. Residues: CASSFTDFLGPYEQYF.

The chain combines TRBV2 with TRBJ2-2; tentatively, D is TRBD1 (5 bases). Per the germline V gene, CDR1 is SNHLY and CDR2 is FYNNEI. Between the trimmed V and J ends, which lost 5 bases and 6 bases, there was a span of 13 bases. The CDR3 is made up of 14 amino acids. The CDR3 protein is CASSPQGSPGELFF. Here the CDR3 DNA reads TGTGCCAGCAGTCCCCAGGGAAGTCCCGGGGAGCTGTTTTTT.

There are many counts of this clonotype. The chain combines TRBV9 with TRBJ1-5; D is perhaps TRBD1 (6 bases). This CDR3 region has 13 residues. V was clipped by 3 bases and J by 6 bases, with 10 bases between them. Per the germline V gene, CDR1 is SGDLS and CDR2 is YYNGEE. The CDR3 bases are TGTGCCAGCAGCGACAGGGAGGGTCAGCCCCAGCATTTT. It specifies CASSDREGQPQHF.

This clonotype showed up just once. Given a much more abundant clone one base away, this may be a read error. CDR3 nucleotides: TGTGCCAGCAGCCGAGGGCCTCAGGGGGGCCACACCTTC. Amino acids: CASSRGPQGGHTF. V and J are TRBV7-3 and TRBJ1-2; 7 bases agree with TRBD1. Germline lookup yields CDR1 SGHTA and CDR2 FQGTGA. V lost 5 bases and J lost 12; bases outside the gene matches: 12. The CDR3 contains 13 residues.

The chain uses TRBV7-2 and TRBJ1-2; weak D call: TRBD1 (5 bases). The V gene lost 8 bases and the J gene lost 7 bases, with 23 bases spanning the gap. Germline V lookup: CDR1 SGHTA, CDR2 FQGNSA. CDR3 size: 15 residues. CDR3 DNA: TGTGCCAGCGGCTCCGGGACGCTGGAAAGTTTTGGCTACACCTTC. It is translated as CASGSGTLESFGYTF.

This chain links TRBV7-2 with TRBJ2-7; a possible D gene is TRBD2 (6 bases). Deletions cut 4 bases from V and 5 bases from J, with 12 bases between. This CDR3 has 13 residues. Germline CDR1 and CDR2: SGHTA and FQGNSA. CDR3 sequence (DNA): TGTGCCAGCAGCTCAGGACGGGAGCACGAGCAGTACTTC. It encodes CASSSGREHEQYF.

J is TRBJ2-6 and V is TRBV7-9, with D tentatively TRBD1 or TRBD2 (5 bases each). Germline CDR1 reads SEHNR; CDR2 reads FQNEAQ (reference sequence). The CDR3 covers 13 residues. Trimming stripped 11 bases from V and 5 bases from J, with 13 bases between. The CDR3 reads CAGRRGRANVLTF. CDR3 DNA: TGTGCCGGCCGCCGGGGACGGGCCAACGTCCTGACTTTC.

In the case of this clonotype: The junction and the germline gene differ at one end; a read error may be behind it. This chain links TRBV10-3 with TRBJ2-2; TRBD2 agrees at 7 bases. Germline V gene sequence: CDR1 ENHRY, CDR2 SYGVKD. The CDR3 consists of 15 residues. CDR3 in amino acids: CASSFGGRISGELFF. The CDR3, as DNA: TGTGCCAGCAGTTTCGGCGGGAGAATAAGCGGGGAGCTGTTTTTT.

The genes are TRBV7-2 and TRBJ2-5; D might be TRBD2 (5 bases). The germline V gene encodes CDR1 SGHTA and CDR2 FQGNSA. V was shortened by 2 bases and J by 3 bases, with 7 bases between the two germline ends. The CDR3 has 13 residues. CDR3 sequence reads: CASSLWREETQYF. In DNA form, the CDR3 reads TGTGCCAGCAGCTTATGGCGGGAAGAGACCCAGTACTTC.

The chain is built from TRBV25-1 and TRBJ2-7, with D hard to call. The CDR3 sequence is 12 residues long. Trimming left V 5 bases short and J 5 bases short, with 10 bases between. Germline CDR1 is MGHDK and CDR2 is SYGVNS. CDR3 sequence (DNA): TGTGCCAGCAGTCACGGGTTGGACGAGCAGTACTTC. Amino acids: CASSHGLDEQYF.

This clonotype was seen a handful of times. The chain joins TRBV12-3 or TRBV12-4 to TRBJ2-7, with a tentative D call TRBD1 (6 bases). Trimming cost V 6 bases and J 0 bases, with 18 bases left between them. The CDR3 runs to 16 residues. CDR3 region: CASSQKDRRSSYEQYF. CDR3 sequence (DNA): TGTGCCAGCAGCCAAAAGGACAGAAGGAGCTCCTACGAGCAGTACTTC.

The chain couples TRBV13 to TRBJ2-7; D unresolved. Germline CDR1 reads PRHDT; CDR2 reads FYEKMQ (reference sequence). V lost 6 bases, J lost 5 bases, and 11 bases lay in between. This CDR3 contains 12 residues. CDR3 region: CASRAGLDEQYF. Written as DNA, the CDR3 is TGTGCCAGCAGAGCCGGTTTGGACGAGCAGTACTTC.

This clonotype was counted only a few times. The junction departs from germline at one end; a sequencing error may be responsible. V gene TRBV11-3 combines with J gene TRBJ1-1; 9 nucleotides line up with TRBD1. There are 17 residues in the CDR3. Germline CDR1 SGHNT, CDR2 YENEEA. CDR3 region: CASSQDLGTGKNTEAFF. CDR3 sequence (DNA): TGCGCCAGCAGCCAAGATCTAGGGACAGGGAAGAACACTGAAGCTTTCTTT.

The V call is TRBV11-1, the J call TRBJ1-6; D gene uncertain. Looked up from germline, CDR1 is SGHAT and CDR2 is FQDESV (reference sequence). This CDR3 comprises 14 residues. The V end was cut by 11 bases, the J end by 8 bases, with 19 bases between. The chain's CDR3 is CAWSVSGRDSPLHF. The CDR3 DNA reads as TGTGCCTGGAGTGTAAGTGGTAGAGATTCACCCCTCCACTTT.

Notes on this clonotype: This sequence may be a read error, since a much larger clone differs from it by one base. The chain couples TRBV7-6 to TRBJ1-6, with TRBD1 as a possible D gene (5 bases). Germline V lookup: CDR1 SGHVS, CDR2 FNYEAQ. The CDR3 sequence is 16 residues long. CDR3 DNA: TGTGCCAGCGGCTTAGGGGCGGGGCGATCGGGATCACCCCTCCACTTT. Translating gives CASGLGAGRSGSPLHF.

V gene TRBV12-3 or TRBV12-4 combines with J gene TRBJ1-1, with 7 positions matching TRBD1. The CDR3 extends over 14 amino acids. V gave up 5 bases and J gave up 3 bases; unmatched junction bases: 6. CDR3 coding DNA: TGTGCCAGCAGTCACCGGGACAGTTACACTGAAGCTTTCTTT. Its translation is CASSHRDSYTEAFF.

This clonotype was observed at least ten times. The chain carries TRBV20-1 and TRBJ1-1, with TRBD1 as a possible D gene (5 bases). CDR1 and CDR2 (germline): DFQATT, SNEGSKA (reference sequence). The V and J ends lost 2 bases and 2 bases respectively, with 9 bases between them. The CDR3 spans 13 residues. Written as DNA, the CDR3 is TGCAGTGCTAGAAGGGGCCTAAACACTGAAGCTTTCTTT. As protein: CSARRGLNTEAFF.

The table lists this clonotype with many counts. The rearrangement uses TRBV25-1 and TRBJ2-2, with D uncertain. The germline gives CDR1 MGHDK, CDR2 SYGVNS. This CDR3 region has 13 residues. Trimming removed 3 bases at V and 6 bases at J, with 8 bases between. CDR3 coding DNA: TGTGCCAGCAGTGATCTCTCTCCCGGGGAGCTGTTTTTT. Translating it yields CASSDLSPGELFF.

The rearrangement links TRBV29-1 to TRBJ1-4; possible D gene TRBD1, 6 bases. CDR3 length equals 13 residues. The V end lost 6 bases, the J end lost 5 bases, and 13 bases lay between the germline ends. CDR1 and CDR2 from the germline V gene are SQVTM and ANQGSEA. CDR3: CSVVGDTNEKLFF. In nucleotides, the CDR3 is TGCAGCGTCGTGGGGGACACAAATGAAAAACTGTTTTTT. The whole variable domain, filled in from reference TRBV29-1 and TRBJ1-4, reads SAVISQKPSRDICQRGTSLTIQCQVDSQVTMMFWYRQQPGQSLTLIATANQGSEATYESGFVIDKFPISRPNLTFSTLTVSNMSPEDSSIYLCSVVGDTNEKLFFGSGTQLSVL.

In its sample, this clonotype was seen once. The chain links TRBV27 to TRBJ1-5; D uncertain. CDR3 size: 13 residues. With 5 bases removed from V and 9 bases from J, the gap between germline ends came to 14 bases. CDR1 is MNHEY, CDR2 SMNVEV, per germline (reference sequence). CDR3 coding DNA: TGTGCCAGCAGTAAACCAGGCCAGTGGCCCCAGCATTTT. This translates into CASSKPGQWPQHF.

The rearrangement links TRBV5-8 to TRBJ2-6; D uncertain. The CDR3 has 15 residues. With 4 bases removed from V and 2 bases from J, the gap between germline ends came to 10 bases. Germline CDR1 is SGHTS and CDR2 is YDEGEE. This CDR3 is CASSQARTGANVLTF. For the CDR3, the DNA is TGTGCCAGCAGCCAAGCGAGAACTGGGGCCAACGTCCTGACTTTC. The complete variable domain, with remaining parts taken from reference TRBV5-8 and TRBJ2-6, reads EAGVTQSPTHLIKTRGQQATLRCSPISGHTSVYWYQQALGLGLQFLLWYDEGEERNRGNFPPRFSGRQFPNYSSELNVNALELEDSALYLCASSQARTGANVLTFGAGSRLTVL.

This clonotype came up many times. The V call is TRBV7-9, the J call TRBJ1-6, with a possible D match to TRBD1 (6 bases). Germline loops: CDR1 SEHNR, CDR2 FQNEAQ (reference sequence). Trimming stripped 2 bases from V and 7 bases from J, with 12 bases between. The CDR3 runs 15 residues. DNA of the CDR3: TGTGCCAGCAGCTTAAGGGACACTCAGAATTCACCCCTCCACTTT. Its translation is CASSLRDTQNSPLHF.

The rearrangement joins TRBV2 to TRBJ1-6; D perhaps matches TRBD1 (6 bases). The V end was cut by 5 bases, the J end by 4 bases, with 9 bases between. The CDR3 consists of 14 residues. Germline CDR1 and CDR2: SNHLY and FYNNEI. DNA of the CDR3: TGTGCCAGCAGTCAGGACAGTTATAATTCACCCCTCCACTTT. Translating gives CASSQDSYNSPLHF.

The chain combines TRBV7-6 with TRBJ1-6, with unresolved D. The CDR3 has 17 residues. Germline V gene lookup returns CDR1 SGHVS and CDR2 FNYEAQ. The V end lost 2 bases, the J end lost 1 base, and 12 bases lay between the germline ends. The CDR3 protein is CASSLKAGMSYNSPLHF. For the CDR3, the DNA is TGTGCCAGCAGCTTAAAGGCGGGGATGTCCTATAATTCACCCCTCCACTTT.

The rearrangement uses TRBV4-3 and TRBJ2-5, with TRBD1 as a possible D gene (5 bases). The CDR3 length is 14 residues. V lost 0 bases and J lost 3, with 8 bases in between. The germline CDR1 and CDR2 sequences are LGHNA and YSLEER. The CDR3 spells CASSQDRAEETQYF. CDR3 DNA: TGCGCCAGCAGCCAAGACAGGGCGGAAGAGACCCAGTACTTC.

V gene TRBV5-1 combines with J gene TRBJ2-7, with D possibly being TRBD1 (6 bases). The V gene lost 4 bases and the J gene lost 4 bases, with 15 bases spanning the gap. The CDR3 extends over 14 amino acids. Germline V CDR1 and CDR2: SGHRS, YFSETQ. The CDR3 region is CASSPSYRDYEQYF. The CDR3 bases are TGCGCCAGCAGCCCGAGCTACAGGGATTACGAGCAGTACTTC.